The rows below give T cell receptor beta chains drawn from one sample of a study of technical replicates of blood from several donors. The method was immunoSEQ multiplex PCR; TCRdb's version includes in-frame clones alone and lacks a portion of them. The sample holds roughly 74,000 clones, 90% to 95% seen once. Material: T cells isolated from PBMCs. These receptors all come from a human donor in good health. The CDR3 runs from the conserved cysteine through the conserved F or W. Fields, in order: V gene, clone size, D gene, J gene, CDR3 protein, CDR3 DNA. The D gene is left open where the match is weak. Part of the rows lack a size; the others show once, few, many or a class for expanded clones.

v_call: TRBV27
clone_size: -
d_call: -
j_call: TRBJ1-5
cdr3_aa: CASSPSGVSNQPQHF
cdr3_nt: TGTGCCAGCAGTCCCTCGGGGGTTAGCAATCAGCCCCAGCATTTT

v_call: TRBV9
clone_size: -
d_call: -
j_call: TRBJ1-1
cdr3_aa: CASSGSFEGAFF
cdr3_nt: TGTGCCAGCAGCGGTTCCTTTGAGGGAGCTTTCTTT

v_call: TRBV4-2
clone_size: -
d_call: TRBD2
j_call: TRBJ2-3
cdr3_aa: CASSKLAGGTDTQYF
cdr3_nt: TGTGCCAGCAGTAAACTAGCGGGAGGAACAGATACGCAGTATTTT

v_call: TRBV19
clone_size: -
d_call: TRBD1
j_call: TRBJ1-1
cdr3_aa: CASSTLGAGGTEAFF
cdr3_nt: TGTGCCAGTAGTACCCTAGGGGCAGGGGGCACTGAAGCTTTCTTT

v_call: TRBV27
clone_size: -
d_call: TRBD2
j_call: TRBJ2-7
cdr3_aa: CASRGLAGGQYEQYF
cdr3_nt: TGTGCCAGTCGAGGACTAGCGGGAGGACAATACGAGCAGTACTTC

v_call: TRBV6-1
clone_size: -
d_call: -
j_call: TRBJ2-5
cdr3_aa: CASSDSFLTTQETQYF
cdr3_nt: TGTGCCAGCAGTGATAGTTTTCTGACTACCCAAGAGACCCAGTACTTC

v_call: TRBV7-2
clone_size: once
d_call: -
j_call: TRBJ1-3
cdr3_aa: CASSFGGGNTIYF
cdr3_nt: TGTGCCAGCAGCTTTGGAGGCGGAAACACCATATATTTT

v_call: TRBV6-5
clone_size: -
d_call: TRBD1
j_call: TRBJ1-3
cdr3_aa: CASSWTGGPSGNTIYF
cdr3_nt: TGTGCCAGCAGTTGGACAGGGGGACCCTCTGGAAACACCATATATTTT

v_call: TRBV10-3
clone_size: -
d_call: TRBD1
j_call: TRBJ1-1
cdr3_aa: CAIRTGTEHEAFF
cdr3_nt: TGTGCCATCAGGACCGGGACAGAACATGAAGCTTTCTTT

v_call: TRBV30
clone_size: once
d_call: -
j_call: TRBJ1-2
cdr3_aa: CAWSYRLGVYGYTF
cdr3_nt: TGTGCCTGGAGTTACAGGTTGGGTGTCTATGGCTACACCTTC

v_call: TRBV18
clone_size: -
d_call: -
j_call: TRBJ2-3
cdr3_aa: CASLPRRSTDTQYF
cdr3_nt: TGTGCCAGCTTACCGCGGAGATCCACAGATACGCAGTATTTT

v_call: TRBV7-5
clone_size: -
d_call: -
j_call: TRBJ2-1
cdr3_aa: CVRSPISESSYNEQFF
cdr3_nt: TGTGTCAGAAGCCCAATTAGCGAGAGCTCCTACAATGAGCAGTTCTTC

v_call: TRBV7-8
clone_size: -
d_call: -
j_call: TRBJ2-7
cdr3_aa: CASSPLANPYEQYF
cdr3_nt: TGTGCCAGCAGCCCCCTAGCGAATCCCTACGAGCAGTACTTC

v_call: TRBV14
clone_size: -
d_call: -
j_call: TRBJ2-7
cdr3_aa: CASSLSPYEQYF
cdr3_nt: TGTGCCAGCAGCCTTAGCCCCTACGAGCAGTACTTC

v_call: TRBV7-7
clone_size: -
d_call: TRBD1
j_call: TRBJ2-7
cdr3_aa: CASSHKSAPGQGLYEQYF
cdr3_nt: TGTGCTAGCAGCCACAAATCTGCCCCGGGACAGGGTCTCTACGAGCAGTACTTC

v_call: TRBV6-5
clone_size: -
d_call: -
j_call: TRBJ2-1
cdr3_aa: CASSVQEYSEQFF
cdr3_nt: TGTGCCAGCAGTGTACAGGAATATAGTGAGCAGTTCTTC

v_call: TRBV5-6
clone_size: -
d_call: TRBD1
j_call: TRBJ2-7
cdr3_aa: CASIRYRDRDEQYF
cdr3_nt: TGTGCCAGCATCCGCTACCGGGACAGGGACGAGCAGTACTTC

v_call: TRBV6-5
clone_size: -
d_call: TRBD2
j_call: TRBJ2-2
cdr3_aa: CASSFEGGRKHGELFF
cdr3_nt: TGTGCCAGCAGTTTCGAGGGCGGGAGGAAACACGGGGAGCTGTTTTTT

v_call: TRBV5-4
clone_size: -
d_call: -
j_call: TRBJ2-5
cdr3_aa: CASSTWTVETQYF
cdr3_nt: TGTGCCAGCAGCACCTGGACAGTGGAGACCCAGTACTTC